The source of this T cell receptor beta chain is a study of T cell changes during pregnancy in multiple sclerosis. This table comes from immunoSEQ multiplex PCR, and its TCRdb copy is limited to in-frame clones, with some not included. This sample has about 50,000 clones; 94% occur once, and the top ten carry approximately 0.31%. With V trimmed by 4 bases and J by 5 bases, 8 bases remained unmatched. This CDR3 comprises 15 residues. CDR1 and CDR2 (germline): SGHTS, YDEGEE. This rearrangement joins TRBV5-8 to TRBJ1-4; 7 bases are shared with TRBD1. Source: CD4+ T cells from peripheral blood mononuclear cells, taken in the third trimester of pregnancy. The receptor was derived from a female donor with multiple sclerosis, enrolled in a pregnancy study. CDR3 sequence: CASSPLGQKNEKLFF. CDR3 nucleotides: TGTGCCAGCAGCCCACTGGGACAGAAGAATGAAAAACTGTTTTTT.